The 10 T cell receptor beta chains given below trace back to one sample, sequenced in a study of molecular identifiers for immune sequencing clone quantification. TCRdb recomputed calls from the PCR reads with MiXCR, one row per CDR3 protein. The sample shows roughly 300,000 distinct CDR3 sequences, over 20% of them seen only once. Material: naive CD8+ T cells from blood, with Jurkat cell RNA spiked in. The sample's subset: FACS-sorted CD8+CD4-CCR7+CD45RA+ naive T cells. The receptor source for this set is a human donor in good health. Some libraries in this study had Jurkat cell RNA spiked in.

This clonotype has at least ten counts. The chain has TRBV5-6 and TRBJ2-7; D unclear. V dropped 2 bases and J dropped 2 bases, with 8 bases sitting between them. Per the germline V gene, CDR1 is SGHDT and CDR2 is YYEEEE. The CDR3 length is 13 residues. The CDR3 spells CASSLWGTYEQYF. Written as DNA, the CDR3 is TGTGCCAGCAGCTTATGGGGAACCTACGAGCAGTACTTC.

This clonotype appeared a few times. This chain uses TRBV5-4 with TRBJ2-7, with D unclear. The V gene lost 0 bases and the J gene lost 0 bases, with 10 bases spanning the gap. From germline, CDR1 is SGHNT and CDR2 YYREEE (reference sequence). This CDR3 region has 15 residues. CDR3 sequence (DNA): TGTGCCAGCAGCTTGGAACTTGTCCCCTCCTACGAGCAGTACTTC. It codes for CASSLELVPSYEQYF.

This clonotype occurred many times. The rearrangement joins TRBV2 to TRBJ2-3, with D perhaps TRBD1 (5 bases). V was shortened by 1 base and J by 2 bases, with 16 bases between the two germline ends. CDR1 is SNHLY, CDR2 FYNNEI, per germline. The CDR3 is 17 residues long. As DNA, the CDR3 is TGTGCCAGCAGTGAAGAAGACAGCCATTATATCACAGATACGCAGTATTTT. This gives the protein CASSEEDSHYITDTQYF.

Details on this clonotype: This may arise from a read error, as a much more abundant clone is one base away. The rearrangement uses TRBV7-6 and TRBJ1-4; D is uncertain. CDR1 and CDR2 (germline): SGHVS, FNYEAQ. Trimming pared 1 base from V and 11 bases from J, leaving 14 bases between. The CDR3 length is 14 residues. The CDR3 nucleotides are TGTGCCAGCAGCTTAGAGTTCTATAAGTGGAAACTGTTTTTT. Protein: CASSLEFYKWKLFF. The full variable domain, rest sourced from reference TRBV7-6 and TRBJ1-4, is GAGVSQSPRYKVTKRGQDVALRCDPISGHVSLYWYRQALGQGPEFLTYFNYEAQQDKSGLPNDRFSAERPEGSISTLTIQRTEQRDSAMYRCASSLEFYKWKLFFGSGTQLSVL.

Here the CDR3 reads CASSHTPGDQESNEQYF. In DNA form, the CDR3 reads TGTGCCAGCAGCCATACGCCCGGAGATCAAGAGAGTAACGAGCAGTACTTC. The V call is TRBV9, the J call TRBJ2-7, with D unclear. The CDR3 totals 17 residues. Germline V gene data show CDR1 as SGDLS and CDR2 as YYNGEE. V dropped 4 bases and J dropped 5 bases, with 25 bases sitting between them.

In its sample, this clonotype was seen many times. CDR3 sequence (DNA): TGTGCCAGCAGCTTAGTACAGGGGGCGGCTGGGCATGAGCAGTTCTTC. Translating gives CASSLVQGAAGHEQFF. The V and J genes are TRBV7-2 and TRBJ2-1, with TRBD1 matching 9 bases. The CDR3 covers 16 residues. The V gene's germline CDR1 is SGHTA and CDR2 FQGNSA. Trimming took 1 base from V and 8 from J; bases not matched to a gene: 9.

This clonotype showed up just a few times. This chain connects TRBV16 to TRBJ2-7; D is unresolved. Germline values: CDR1 KGHSY, CDR2 FQNENV. V was pared by 2 bases and J by 5 bases, with 13 bases between. This CDR3 spans 14 amino acids. CDR3: CASSQATLQHEQYF. CDR3 sequence (DNA): TGTGCCAGCAGCCAAGCGACACTCCAGCACGAGCAGTACTTC.

In its sample, this clonotype was seen many times. The chain couples TRBV13 to TRBJ2-5; D possibly corresponds to TRBD1 (6 bases). Germline CDR1 and CDR2: PRHDT and FYEKMQ (reference sequence). CDR3 length: 15 residues. Trimming pared 5 bases from V and 1 base from J, leaving 14 bases between. The CDR3 sequence: CASSPERGTQETQYF. DNA of the CDR3: TGTGCCAGCAGCCCCGAGAGGGGGACCCAAGAGACCCAGTACTTC. Complete variable domain (other parts from reference TRBV13 and TRBJ2-5): AAGVIQSPRHLIKEKRETATLKCYPIPRHDTVYWYQQGPGQDPQFLISFYEKMQSDKGSIPDRFSAQQFSDYHSELNMSSLELGDSALYFCASSPERGTQETQYFGPGTRLLVL.

The chain couples TRBV7-9 to TRBJ1-1; the match to TRBD1 covers 7 bases. The V and J ends lost 5 bases and 3 bases, in that order; junction bases with no gene match: 12. The CDR3 totals 16 residues. Germline CDR1 reads SEHNR; CDR2 reads FQNEAQ (reference sequence). The CDR3 bases are TGTGCCAGCAGCCCTAAGACAGGGAAGGGGTACACTGAAGCTTTCTTT. Translation: CASSPKTGKGYTEAFF.

The chain has TRBV7-9 and TRBJ1-1; D perhaps matches TRBD1 (5 bases). The V gene's germline CDR1 is SEHNR and CDR2 FQNEAQ (reference sequence). The CDR3 runs 14 residues. V was pared by 6 bases and J by 6 bases, with 17 bases between. The CDR3 DNA follows: TGTGCCAGCAGTCTGGGGGGGTCCGGGTCTGAAGCTTTCTTT. This sequence encodes CASSLGGSGSEAFF.